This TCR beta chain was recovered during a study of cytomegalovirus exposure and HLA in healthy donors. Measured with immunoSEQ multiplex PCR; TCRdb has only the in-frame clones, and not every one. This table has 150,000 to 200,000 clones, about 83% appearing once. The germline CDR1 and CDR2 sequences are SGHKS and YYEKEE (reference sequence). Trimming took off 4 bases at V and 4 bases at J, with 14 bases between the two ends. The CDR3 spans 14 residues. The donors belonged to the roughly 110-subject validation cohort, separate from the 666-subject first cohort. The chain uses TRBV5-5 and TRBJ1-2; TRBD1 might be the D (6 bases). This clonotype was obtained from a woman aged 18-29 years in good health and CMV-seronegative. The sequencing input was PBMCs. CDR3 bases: TGTGCCAGCAGCCCACAGGGATCCCTCTATGGCTACACCTTC. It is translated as CASSPQGSLYGYTF.